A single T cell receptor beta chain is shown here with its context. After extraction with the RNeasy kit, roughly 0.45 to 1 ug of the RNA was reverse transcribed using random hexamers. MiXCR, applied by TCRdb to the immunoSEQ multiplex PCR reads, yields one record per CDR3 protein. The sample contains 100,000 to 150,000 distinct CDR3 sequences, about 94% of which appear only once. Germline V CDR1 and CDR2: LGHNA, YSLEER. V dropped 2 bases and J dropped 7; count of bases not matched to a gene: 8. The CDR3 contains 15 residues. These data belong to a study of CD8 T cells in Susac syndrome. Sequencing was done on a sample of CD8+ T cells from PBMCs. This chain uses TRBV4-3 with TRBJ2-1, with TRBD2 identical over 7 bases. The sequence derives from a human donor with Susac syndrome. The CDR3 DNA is TGCGCCAGCAGCCAATTCAGCGGGGCAGGGAATGAGCAGTTCTTC. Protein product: CASSQFSGAGNEQFF.